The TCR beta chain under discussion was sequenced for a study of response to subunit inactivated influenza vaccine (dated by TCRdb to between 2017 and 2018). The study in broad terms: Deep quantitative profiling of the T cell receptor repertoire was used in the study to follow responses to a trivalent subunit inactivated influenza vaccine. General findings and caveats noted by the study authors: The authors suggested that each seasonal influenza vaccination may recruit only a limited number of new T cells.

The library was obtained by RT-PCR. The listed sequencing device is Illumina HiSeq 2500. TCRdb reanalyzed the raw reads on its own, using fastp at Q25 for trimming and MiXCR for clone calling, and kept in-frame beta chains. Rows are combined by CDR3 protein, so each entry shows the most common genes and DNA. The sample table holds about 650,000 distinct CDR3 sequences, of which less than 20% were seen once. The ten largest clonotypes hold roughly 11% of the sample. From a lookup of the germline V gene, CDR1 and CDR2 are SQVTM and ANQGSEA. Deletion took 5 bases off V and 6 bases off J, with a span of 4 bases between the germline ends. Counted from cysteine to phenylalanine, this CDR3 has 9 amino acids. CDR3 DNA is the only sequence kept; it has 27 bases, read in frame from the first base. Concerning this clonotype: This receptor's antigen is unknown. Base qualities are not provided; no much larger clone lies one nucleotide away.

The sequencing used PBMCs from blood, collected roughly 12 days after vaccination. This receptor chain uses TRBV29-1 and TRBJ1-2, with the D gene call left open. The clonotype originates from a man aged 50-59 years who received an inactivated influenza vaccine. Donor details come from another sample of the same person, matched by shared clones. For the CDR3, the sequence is CSVLDGYTF. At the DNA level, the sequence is TGCAGCGTTCTGGATGGCTACACCTTC. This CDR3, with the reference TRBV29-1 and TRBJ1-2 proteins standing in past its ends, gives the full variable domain SAVISQKPSRDICQRGTSLTIQCQVDSQVTMMFWYRQQPGQSLTLIATANQGSEATYESGFVIDKFPISRPNLTFSTLTVSNMSPEDSSIYLCSVLDGYTFGSGTRLTVV.